This TCR beta chain was documented in a study of identical twins. This clonotype has just a few counts. The antigen is undetermined. A template switching step contributed a universal primer site, while unique molecular identifiers were present in the cDNA. Each CDR3 protein gets one entry after TCRdb re-called the 5' RACE reads with MiXCR. The table lists 1.5 million to 2 million distinct CDR3 sequences, about 30% of them singletons. Germline CDR1 reads DFQATT; CDR2 reads SNEGSKA (reference sequence). The CDR3 covers 15 residues. Trimming removed 0 bases at V and 7 bases at J, with 15 bases between. Study-wide points: Twins' excess sharing was less marked for out-of-frame beta sequences. Twin pairs' shared out-of-frame alpha sequences were enriched in low generation probability. The models systematically underestimated how much out-of-frame TCR alpha was shared in monozygotic twins.

The chain has TRBV20-1 and TRBJ1-4; tentative D call: TRBD1 (5 bases). Sequenced material: cord blood. This receptor was taken from a newborn girl in good health. The CDR3 coding sequence is TGCAGTGCTAGAGATCAGACAGCAGAGGGTGAAAAACTGTTTTTT. This translates into CSARDQTAEGEKLFF.